This entry concerns a single T cell receptor (beta chain). This entry comes from a study of T cell changes during pregnancy in multiple sclerosis. TCRdb's copy holds only in-frame clones and misses some; the assay was immunoSEQ multiplex PCR. The sample lists tens of thousands of clones, around 85% occurring once. The germline gives CDR1 SGHTA, CDR2 FQGNSA. CDR3 size: 17 residues. V was clipped by 2 bases and J by 0 bases, with 16 bases between them. The V call is TRBV7-2, the J call TRBJ1-2; D not resolved. The clonotype was recovered from a female donor with multiple sclerosis, enrolled in a pregnancy study. Sequenced material: peripheral blood, taken before pregnancy. DNA of the CDR3: TGTGCCAGCAGCTTAAATCGGGAGACTGAAGCTAACTATGGCTACACCTTC. Amino acid sequence: CASSLNRETEANYGYTF.